The rows below give T cell receptor beta chains drawn from one sample of a study of human T cells and chemical hapten exposure. TCRdb recomputed calls from the RACE reads with MiXCR, one row per CDR3 protein. The sample shows around 300,000 distinct CDR3 sequences, 5.5% to 8% of them seen only once. The source was whole blood, collected in connection with sensitization to the hapten diphenylcyclopropenone (DPC). These receptors were taken from a woman aged 18-30 years with alopecia areata. Some clones in this sample may be carry-over from other donors' samples. Each CDR3 is given with its conserved first and last residue. Fields, in order: clone size, J gene, D gene, V gene, CDR3 protein, CDR3 DNA. D genes are given only for firm matches. Size is stated for part of the rows, as once, few or many counts, or as a class when the clone is expanded.

few,TRBJ1-1,-,TRBV7-2,CASSLVGVSDTEAFF,TGTGCCAGCAGCTTAGTTGGGGTCTCCGACACTGAAGCTTTCTTT
-,TRBJ2-1,TRBD1,TRBV12-3/TRBV12-4,CASSLARTGRYNEQFF,TGTGCCAGCAGTTTAGCGCGGACAGGGAGGTACAATGAGCAGTTCTTC
few,TRBJ2-7,TRBD2,TRBV6-2/TRBV6-3,CASRSGGALYEQYF,TGTGCCAGCAGGAGCGGGGGGGCTCTCTACGAGCAGTACTTC
-,TRBJ2-3,TRBD1,TRBV5-1,CDSSLGRGRADTQYF,TGCGACAGCAGCTTAGGAAGGGGGCGCGCAGATACGCAGTATTTT
few,TRBJ1-1,-,TRBV6-2/TRBV6-3,CASSSTAYTEAFF,TGTGCCAGCAGTTCGACAGCTTACACTGAAGCTTTCTTT
-,TRBJ2-5,-,TRBV15,CATSREPYQETQYF,TGTGCCACCAGCAGAGAGCCGTACCAAGAGACCCAGTACTTC
-,TRBJ1-2,-,TRBV6-5,CASRFPHGAGGYTF,TGTGCCAGCCGTTTCCCCCACGGTGCTGGCGGCTACACCTTC
-,TRBJ2-7,-,TRBV10-3,CAITQGMTYEQYF,TGTGCCATCACCCAAGGGATGACCTACGAGCAGTACTTC
-,TRBJ1-1,-,TRBV28,CASRYQDTEAFF,TGTGCCAGCAGGTACCAAGATACTGAAGCTTTCTTT
few,TRBJ1-2,TRBD1,TRBV6-5,CASSPPVAGGYGYTF,TGTGCCAGCAGTCCCCCCGTGGCAGGGGGATATGGCTACACCTTC
few,TRBJ1-6,TRBD1,TRBV18,CASSPGTGANSPLHF,TGTGCCAGCTCACCAGGGACAGGGGCGAATTCACCCCTCCACTTT
few,TRBJ2-3,-,TRBV9,CARRSSGTDTQYF,TGTGCCAGAAGGTCAAGCGGCACAGATACGCAGTATTTT
few,TRBJ1-4,-,TRBV12-3/TRBV12-4,CASSLIRAKLFF,TGTGCCAGCAGTTTAATCAGGGCAAAACTGTTTTTT
many,TRBJ2-2,-,TRBV12-3/TRBV12-4,CASSPPRGDLHRELFF,TGTGCCAGCAGTCCCCCGAGAGGGGACCTACACCGGGAGCTGTTTTTT
many,TRBJ2-1,TRBD2,TRBV7-2,CASSLALAGGHEQFF,TGTGCCAGCAGCTTAGCCCTAGCGGGGGGGCATGAGCAGTTCTTC
-,TRBJ2-5,TRBD2,TRBV7-2,CASSFPRGRGDQETQYF,TGTGCCAGCAGCTTCCCCCGAGGGCGGGGGGATCAAGAGACCCAGTACTTC
many,TRBJ2-1,-,TRBV4-3,CASSQDGGRRGEQFF,TGCGCCAGCAGCCAAGATGGGGGACGGAGGGGTGAGCAGTTCTTC